This T cell receptor beta chain originates from a study of blood T cell repertoires in COVID-19 (dated by TCRdb to the early 2020s). Background on the whole study: Samples covering the acute and convalescent phases of COVID-19 were provided by collaborators in the United States, Italy and Spain. The material from the prospective study consisted of cDNA or gDNA derived from T cells, B-cell-depleted T cells, or PBMCs. Deeply sampled blood TCRbeta repertoires from subjects exposed to, actively infected with, or recovered from COVID-19 were included in the dataset. A freely available public database, intended as a resource for researchers studying the immune response to SARS-CoV-2, is where the repertoires were released. Samples came from the ongoing ImmuneRACE study (first 160 participants) plus 1,254 subjects from 6 global collaborators. Nearly every sample came with metadata listing a de-identified subject ID, COVID-19 status, age in years and sex. Where available, HLA class I and class II types were obtained from metadata supplied by the sample provider rather than from assay-based typing.

V is trimmed back by 2 bases and J by 10 bases, and the junction contains 8 bases that no gene match accounts for. The germline V gene provides CDR1 SGHRS and CDR2 YFSETQ. The CDR3 runs 13 amino acids, cysteine and phenylalanine included. Of the read, only the CDR3 DNA is kept; its 39 bases are in frame from base 1. Enrolling through a virtual design, the prospective study's participants ranged in age from roughly 18 to 95 years and lived across about two dozen United States geographic areas. In the prospective study, cohorts were assigned on the basis of participant-reported clinical history obtained from a screening survey and a study questionnaire. In the prospective study, mobile phlebotomists collected whole blood, serum and a nasopharyngeal or oropharyngeal swab from each participant. Participants in the prospective study had the option to provide additional blood draws and questionnaires over a 2-month period. Prospective study blood samples were shipped either frozen or at room temperature before DNA extraction.

TCRbeta CDR3 regions were amplified from genomic DNA using the immunoSEQ Assay, a bias-controlled multiplex PCR. For the original study's pipeline: Within the assay, amplification of reference gene primers was used to estimate how many nucleated cells each sample contained. To quantify the absolute abundance of each unique TCRbeta CDR3 rearrangement, sequence reads were collapsed and filtered. For each sample, productive Simpson clonality was calculated by taking the square root of Simpson's diversity index across productive rearrangements. The table was pulled from immuneACCESS by TCRdb, which kept in-frame rearrangements only. Such tables lose some clones; where checked, under half of the loss comes from unresolved V genes, and the rest has no known cause. Clone size and V and J calls were adopted from that table, with D and trimming inferred from the DNA. This sample gives approximately 170,000 clones in total; 80% to 90% of them show up just once. The ten top clones hold around 3.6% of the sample.

Overall study outcomes, separate from this receptor: How much clinical and demographic metadata was included differed by source and by participant, and the metadata was provided uncurated.

As regards this clone: Its antigen has not been determined. Nothing much larger sits one base from this clone, and base qualities are not available.

Specimen: PBMCs or T cells enriched from blood (not recorded which). The source is a woman aged 45 to 65 in a cohort exposed to, infected with or recovered from COVID-19 (not recorded which). Rearrangement joined TRBV5-1 to TRBJ1-1, and 7 junctional nucleotides match TRBD1. Read as DNA, the sequence is TGCGCCAGCAGCTTTAAGGGGGCGGAAGGAGCTTTCTTT. Its coded protein is CASSFKGAEGAFF.